Here is one T cell receptor beta chain with its context. Its matching antigen is unknown. From the approximately 120-subject validation cohort, which was separate from the approximately 700-subject first cohort, the donors were drawn. Method: immunoSEQ multiplex PCR; TCRdb's copy keeps in-frame clones and lacks some. Here the sample spans some 86,000 clones, 80% to 95% being singletons. The entry originates in a study of cytomegalovirus exposure and HLA in healthy donors. For the study at large: The approximately 130 validation repertoires were reported in a later analysis to have been generated on the same platform as the roughly 680 first-cohort repertoires.

CDR3 length equals 15 residues. Germline V gene sequence: CDR1 LNHDA, CDR2 SQIVND (reference sequence). V was clipped by 0 bases and J by 4 bases; unmatched bases: 4. Regarding the study as a whole: Within the 100 to 150 validation repertoires, first-cohort TCR clusters tended to co-occur, according to a later analysis.

This TCR was sampled from a woman between 25 and 40 years old in good health and CMV-seronegative. The chain is built from TRBV19 and TRBJ2-3, with 7 nucleotides matching TRBD2. The sample was PBMCs. CDR3 region: CASSIEGGPSDTQYF. CDR3 DNA: TGTGCCAGTAGTATAGAGGGAGGGCCCTCAGATACGCAGTATTTT.